Reported below is one T cell receptor (beta chain). The junction departs from germline at one end; a sequencing error may be responsible. These data belong to a study of cytomegalovirus exposure and HLA in healthy donors. With 60 Vbeta and 13 Jbeta primers, the PCR was carried out. Method: immunoSEQ multiplex PCR; TCRdb's copy keeps in-frame clones and lacks some. The sample records roughly 100,000 clones, 79% being singletons. The germline CDR1 and CDR2 sequences are GTSNPN and SVGIG (reference sequence). The CDR3 spans 13 residues. Among the donors, all were healthy bone marrow donors. This TCR was sampled from a male donor in good health and CMV-seropositive. V and J are TRBV30 and TRBJ1-4, with D possibly TRBD1 on 5 matching bases. The source material was PBMCs. CDR3 amino acids: CAWSFGGNGKLFF. CDR3 bases: TGTGCCTGGAGTTTCGGGGGAAATGGAAAACTGTTTTTT. Complete variable domain (other parts from reference TRBV30 and TRBJ1-4): SQTIHQWPATLVQPVGSPLSLECTVEGTSNPNLYWYRQAAGRGLQLLFYSVGIGQISSEVPQNLSASRPQDRQFILSSKKLLLSDSGFYLCAWSFGGNGKLFFGSGTQLSVL.